The source of this T cell receptor beta chain is a study of post-analysis software for immune sequencing data. Overall study results and limits: Five TRBV segments, including TRBV5-6, TRBV5-1 and TRBV20-1, were more frequent in patients than controls.

The authors incorporated unique molecular identifiers into the TCR beta cDNA libraries. TCRdb re-called the PCR reads with MiXCR, one entry per CDR3 protein. The table has some 700,000 distinct CDR3 sequences, more than 50% seen once; the top ten hold around 11%. As to this clonotype: The antigen is not known.

This CDR3 spans 16 amino acids. V lost 1 base and J lost 6, with 18 bases in between. The sample consisted of blood. The TCR comes from a girl aged 2 to 10 with multiple sclerosis. V gene TRBV12-3 or TRBV12-4 combines with J gene TRBJ1-2; D call uncertain. The CDR3 reads CASSLGAAYTSDGYTF. The CDR3 coding sequence is TGTGCCAGCAGTTTAGGGGCCGCTTATACTTCCGATGGCTACACCTTC.